A single sample gave rise to the 27 T cell receptor beta chains below, sequenced in a study of blood T cell repertoires in COVID-19. Clones were sequenced by immunoSEQ multiplex PCR, and TCRdb holds only the in-frame ones, with some missing. Here the sample spans some 320,000 clones, roughly 85% being singletons. The sample was peripheral blood. These receptor sequences come from a human donor in a cohort sampled during active COVID-19.

The V gene is TRBV5-1, the J gene TRBJ2-2; a possible D gene is TRBD1 (6 bases). From germline, CDR1 is SGHRS and CDR2 YFSETQ. The CDR3 extends over 16 amino acids. V lost 0 bases, J lost 5 bases, and 14 bases lay in between. The CDR3: CASSLADGRGTGELFF. In nucleotides, the CDR3 is TGCGCCAGCAGCTTGGCCGACGGAAGGGGGACCGGGGAGCTGTTTTTT.

V gene TRBV11-2 combines with J gene TRBJ1-1; 7 nucleotides agree with TRBD1. The ends lost 2 bases at V and 8 bases at J; junction bases unmatched: 14. This CDR3 contains 16 residues. CDR1 is SGHAT, CDR2 FQNNGV, per germline. The CDR3 sequence: CASSLTAGGNTGEAFF. CDR3 sequence (DNA): TGTGCCAGCAGCTTAACCGCAGGGGGTAATACAGGGGAAGCTTTCTTT.

V and J are TRBV11-2 and TRBJ1-2, with D perhaps matching TRBD1 (5 bases). With 3 bases removed from V and 2 bases from J, the gap between germline ends came to 16 bases. The CDR3 runs to 16 residues. Germline values: CDR1 SGHAT, CDR2 FQNNGV. Written as DNA, the CDR3 is TGTGCCAGCAGCTTGAACCTCCAGACAGCCAACTATGGCTACACCTTC. It encodes CASSLNLQTANYGYTF.

The chain carries TRBV28 and TRBJ1-1; 10 bases match TRBD1. The germline V gene has CDR1 MDHEN and CDR2 SYDVKM. J gave up 0 bases and V 5 bases, and 9 bases lay outside the gene matches. The CDR3 runs to 17 residues. CDR3 in amino acids: CASSPIGTGVMNTEAFF. The DNA of the CDR3 is TGTGCCAGCAGTCCAATCGGGACAGGGGTAATGAACACTGAAGCTTTCTTT.

J is TRBJ2-3 and V is TRBV9, with 8 bases identical to TRBD1. Per germline, CDR1 SGDLS and CDR2 YYNGEE. This CDR3 comprises 14 residues. Trimming took 7 bases from V and 2 from J; bases not matched to a gene: 6. The CDR3 protein is CASGRDRPTDTQYF. CDR3 DNA sequence: TGTGCCAGCGGACGGGACAGGCCCACAGATACGCAGTATTTT.

The V and J genes are TRBV11-1 and TRBJ1-3, with D unclear. From germline, CDR1 is SGHAT and CDR2 FQDESV (reference sequence). V lost 2 bases and J 6 bases, leaving 5 bases between the germline ends. The CDR3 spans 12 residues. CDR3 residues: CASSLSSNTIYF. CDR3 bases: TGTGCCAGCAGCTTATCTTCAAACACCATATATTTT.

The chain links TRBV11-2 to TRBJ2-7, with a tentative D call TRBD2 (6 bases). The CDR3 has 14 residues. Per germline, CDR1 SGHAT and CDR2 FQNNGV. The germline V and J ends were trimmed by 3 bases and 2 bases, with 11 bases remaining between them. CDR3 loop: CASSLGRGTYEQYF. CDR3 bases: TGTGCCAGCAGCTTGGGTCGCGGGACCTACGAGCAGTACTTC.

The J gene is TRBJ1-2, the V gene TRBV7-3, with 9 bases that match TRBD1. Per the germline V gene, CDR1 is SGHTA and CDR2 is FQGTGA. The J segment lost 4 bases and the V segment lost 4 bases, leaving 4 bases of the junction unmatched. This CDR3 has 14 residues. The CDR3: CASSSDRGGYGYTF. For the CDR3, the DNA is TGTGCCAGCAGCTCGGACAGGGGAGGCTATGGCTACACCTTC.

V is TRBV2 and J is TRBJ1-2; D unclear. Germline CDR1 is SNHLY and CDR2 is FYNNEI. The CDR3 is 15 residues long. The V end was cut by 8 bases, the J end by 5 bases, with 21 bases between. In DNA form, the CDR3 reads TGTGCCAGCCTCCTTTTCCCGGGATCCTTATATGGCTACACCTTC. Its translation is CASLLFPGSLYGYTF.

A single count supports this clone. The gene calls are TRBV11-2 and TRBJ2-5, with 8 bases lining up with TRBD2. The V and J ends lost 0 bases and 2 bases, in that order; junction bases with no gene match: 17. CDR1 and CDR2 (germline): SGHAT, FQNNGV. The CDR3 has 20 residues. CDR3 coding DNA: TGTGCCAGCAGCTTAGACCCCACAGGAGGTTTTAGCGGGGAGCAAGAGACCCAGTACTTC. Its translation: CASSLDPTGGFSGEQETQYF.

The chain's CDR3 is CASSSLVNTEAFF. CDR3 sequence (DNA): TGTGCCAGCAGCTCGCTAGTAAACACTGAAGCTTTCTTT. The chain links TRBV7-2 to TRBJ1-1; D not resolved. This CDR3 is built from 13 residues. V was cut by 4 bases and J by 2 bases, with 8 bases left in between. Germline assignment: CDR1 SGHTA and CDR2 FQGNSA.

This clone was counted between two and nine times. V gene TRBV7-9 combines with J gene TRBJ2-7; TRBD2 aligns across 8 bases. The CDR3 consists of 16 residues. The germline V gene encodes CDR1 SEHNR and CDR2 FQNEAQ (reference sequence). V was pared by 5 bases and J by 1 base, with 10 bases of the junction left unmatched. CDR3 coding DNA: TGTGCCAGCAGCCCTTTAGGGCGCGGGGGGTCCTACGAGCAGTACTTC. Translated, it gives CASSPLGRGGSYEQYF.

The rearrangement uses TRBV30 and TRBJ1-1; no reliable D call. The V end lost 0 bases, the J end lost 1 base, and 6 bases lay between the germline ends. CDR1 is GTSNPN and CDR2 is SVGIG in the germline V gene (reference sequence). This CDR3 region has 13 residues. The CDR3 region has the DNA TGTGCCTGGAGTGTATCAGAGAACACTGAAGCTTTCTTT. Protein: CAWSVSENTEAFF.

This rearrangement joins TRBV12-5 to TRBJ1-1; TRBD1 matches 7 bases. After removal of 5 bases from V and 3 bases from J, the junction contained 9 bases not matched to a gene. CDR3 length equals 15 residues. Germline CDR1 and CDR2: LGHNT and FRNRAP. CDR3 amino acids: CASGPQQGRDTEAFF. As DNA, the CDR3 is TGTGCTAGTGGTCCTCAACAGGGGCGAGACACTGAAGCTTTCTTT.

The rearrangement joins TRBV6-4 to TRBJ2-2; no clear D. Germline lookup yields CDR1 MRHNA and CDR2 SNTAGT. The CDR3 totals 14 residues. V lost 4 bases and J lost 1, with 7 bases in between. CDR3 protein: CASSAEMNTGELFF. The CDR3 DNA sequence: TGTGCCAGCAGTGCTGAGATGAACACCGGGGAGCTGTTTTTT.

This clone was seen only a few times. The chain links TRBV3-1 (or the pseudogene TRBV3-2) to TRBJ1-4, with D possibly being TRBD1 (6 bases). CDR3 size: 14 residues. Germline CDR1 and CDR2: LGHDT and YNNKEL (reference sequence). The ends were cut back, 3 bases at V and 6 bases at J, with 11 bases in the middle. CDR3 coding DNA: TGTGCCAGCAGCCAGGCAGGGGTATATGAAAAACTGTTTTTT. As protein: CASSQAGVYEKLFF.

The chain recombines TRBV9 with TRBJ2-2; 8 nucleotides line up with TRBD2. The CDR3 has 19 amino acids. Germline V gives CDR1 SGDLS, CDR2 YYNGEE. V was clipped by 3 bases and J by 1 base; unmatched bases: 14. The CDR3 DNA follows: TGTGCCAGCAGCGATAAGAGGGGCGGGGGGTTCGTGAACACCGGGGAGCTGTTTTTT. This gives the protein CASSDKRGGGFVNTGELFF. Full variable domain (outside the CDR3, taken from reference TRBV9 and TRBJ2-2): DSGVTQTPKHLITATGQRVTLRCSPRSGDLSVYWYQQSLDQGLQFLIQYYNGEERAKGNILERFSAQQFPDLHSELNLSSLELGDSALYFCASSDKRGGGFVNTGELFFGEGSRLTVL.

This CDR3 reads CASSLRQGYTEAFF. For the CDR3, the DNA is TGTGCCAGCAGCCTCCGACAGGGGTACACTGAAGCTTTCTTT. The rearrangement uses TRBV11-2 and TRBJ1-1; TRBD1 agrees at 8 bases. This CDR3 region has 14 residues. CDR1 and CDR2 from the germline V gene are SGHAT and FQNNGV. J was trimmed by 3 bases and V by 5 bases; bases with no gene match: 5.

This clone was recorded a few times. The chain is built from TRBV7-9 and TRBJ1-2, with TRBD1 as a possible D gene (5 bases). The V and J ends lost 4 bases and 5 bases respectively, with 11 bases between them. The germline CDR1 and CDR2 sequences are SEHNR and FQNEAQ (reference sequence). CDR3 length: 13 residues. The CDR3: CASSSDGGYGYTF. CDR3 nucleotides: TGTGCCAGCAGCTCGGACGGGGGATATGGCTACACCTTC. The variable domain in full, with the rest retrieved from reference TRBV7-9 and TRBJ1-2, is DTGVSQNPRHKITKRGQNVTFRCDPISEHNRLYWYRQTLGQGPEFLTYFQNEAQLEKSRLLSDRFSAERPKGSFSTLEIQRTEQGDSAMYLCASSSDGGYGYTFGSGTRLTVV.

This clone was detected only once. The chain links TRBV12-3 or TRBV12-4 to TRBJ2-3, with TRBD2 matching over 8 bases. Unmatched junction bases numbered 5, after V lost 7 bases and J lost 8 bases. The CDR3 runs to 12 residues. The CDR3 loop is CASTLGLATQYF. The CDR3 coding sequence is TGTGCCAGCACCCTCGGACTAGCTACGCAGTATTTT.

The chain links TRBV7-3 to TRBJ2-3, with TRBD1 matching 8 bases. From germline, CDR1 is SGHTA and CDR2 FQGTGA. Trimming took 5 bases from V and 6 from J; bases not matched to a gene: 16. The CDR3 has 17 amino acids. For the CDR3, the DNA is TGTGCCAGCAGCCCACAACCCCAGGGGGCGTCATGGGATACGCAGTATTTT. This gives the protein CASSPQPQGASWDTQYF.

The chain carries TRBV11-2 and TRBJ2-3; 12 bases agree with TRBD2. CDR1 SGHAT and CDR2 FQNNGV come from the germline V gene. Trimming at V came to 3 bases and at J to 8 bases, leaving 6 bases not matched to a gene. The CDR3 has 15 residues. The CDR3 reads CASSLASGGAGTQYF. The CDR3, as DNA: TGTGCCAGCAGCTTGGCTAGCGGGGGGGCGGGTACGCAGTATTTT.

The rearrangement uses TRBV7-9 and TRBJ2-7; 8 nucleotides match TRBD1. J gave up 5 bases and V 5 bases, and 5 bases lay outside the gene matches. This CDR3 contains 13 residues. The V gene's germline CDR1 is SEHNR and CDR2 FQNEAQ (reference sequence). CDR3 loop: CASSPRQGNEQYF. The CDR3 DNA reads TGTGCCAGCAGCCCCCGACAGGGGAACGAGCAGTACTTC.

The chain joins TRBV19 to TRBJ2-3; a possible D gene is TRBD2 (7 bases). Trimming removed 3 bases from V and 7 bases from J, with 14 bases in between. Looked up from germline, CDR1 is LNHDA and CDR2 is SQIVND (reference sequence). This CDR3 spans 14 amino acids. The CDR3 sequence is CASSISGGLNTQYF. CDR3 coding DNA: TGTGCCAGTAGTATCTCCGGGGGGCTTAATACGCAGTATTTT.

The chain couples TRBV28 to TRBJ1-1; 11 bases line up with TRBD1. Trimming at V came to 5 bases and at J to 5 bases, leaving 7 bases not matched to a gene. Germline CDR1 MDHEN, CDR2 SYDVKM. The CDR3 loop spans 15 amino acids. The CDR3 sequence is CASSLPDRGPTEAFF. As DNA, the CDR3 is TGTGCCAGCAGTCTCCCGGACAGGGGGCCTACTGAAGCTTTCTTT.

V usage is TRBV6-5 and J usage is TRBJ2-3; D gene uncertain. Germline V lookup: CDR1 MNHEY, CDR2 SVGAGI. The CDR3 runs to 15 residues. V was trimmed by 4 bases and J by 1 base, leaving 12 bases between them. The CDR3 coding sequence is TGTGCCAGCAGTTTCCGTCCGGGTGGCACAGATACGCAGTATTTT. Its protein is CASSFRPGGTDTQYF.

This clone was seen a handful of times. The rearrangement joins TRBV6-6 to TRBJ1-1; possibly TRBD1 for D (5 bases). Germline V lookup: CDR1 MNHNY, CDR2 SVGAGI (reference sequence). CDR3 length equals 16 residues. Trimming shortened V by 5 bases and J by 6 bases, and 22 bases separated the two germline ends. This chain's CDR3 is CASSTSGGSGSSEAFF. CDR3 bases: TGTGCCAGCAGTACATCCGGGGGAAGTGGTTCTTCTGAAGCTTTCTTT.